This TCR beta chain came from a study of T-cell memory formation after mild COVID-19. Study-level points and caveats: Certain responding clones were present in pre-infection memory, suggesting participation of cross-reactive memory.

From the 5' RACE reads, TCRdb called clonotypes with MiXCR, one entry per CDR3 protein. The sample lists over 450,000 distinct CDR3 sequences; roughly 20% were seen once. Between the trimmed V and J ends, which lost 2 bases and 6 bases, there was a span of 11 bases. This CDR3 comprises 14 residues. CDR1 and CDR2 (germline): MNHEY, SVGAGI. In regard to this clonotype: The antigen remains undetermined.

Sequenced material: PBMCs or a T cell subset sorted from them (not recorded which). This sequence originates from an adult woman who had mild COVID-19 (a few samples of this study predate the infection). Cell type and time point are not known. V gene TRBV6-5 combines with J gene TRBJ1-5; D unresolved. The CDR3 DNA follows: TGTGCCAGCAGTTACGTCCGGGGTAGTCAGCCCCAGCATTTT. Translation: CASSYVRGSQPQHF.